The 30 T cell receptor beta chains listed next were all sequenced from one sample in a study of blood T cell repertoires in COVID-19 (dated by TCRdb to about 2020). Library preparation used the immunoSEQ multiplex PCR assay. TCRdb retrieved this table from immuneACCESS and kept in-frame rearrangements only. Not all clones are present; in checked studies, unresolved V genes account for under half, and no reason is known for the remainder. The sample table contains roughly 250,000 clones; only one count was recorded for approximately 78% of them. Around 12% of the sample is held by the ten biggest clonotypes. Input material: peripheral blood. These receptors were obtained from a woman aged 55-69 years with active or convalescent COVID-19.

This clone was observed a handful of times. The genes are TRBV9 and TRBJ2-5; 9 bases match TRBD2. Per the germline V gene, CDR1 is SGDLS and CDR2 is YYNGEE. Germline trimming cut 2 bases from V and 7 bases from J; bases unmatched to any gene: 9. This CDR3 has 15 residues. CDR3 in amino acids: CASSVSGGKVTTQYF. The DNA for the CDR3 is TGTGCCAGCAGCGTCAGCGGGGGGAAAGTCACGACCCAGTACTTC.

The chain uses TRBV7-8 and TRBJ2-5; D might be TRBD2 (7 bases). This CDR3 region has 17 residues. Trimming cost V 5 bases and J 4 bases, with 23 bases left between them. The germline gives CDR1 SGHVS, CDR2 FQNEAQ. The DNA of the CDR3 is TGTGCCAGCAGCGCCCAGGGGTTCGCGGGGGCCGGAGAGACCCAGTACTTC. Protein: CASSAQGFAGAGETQYF.

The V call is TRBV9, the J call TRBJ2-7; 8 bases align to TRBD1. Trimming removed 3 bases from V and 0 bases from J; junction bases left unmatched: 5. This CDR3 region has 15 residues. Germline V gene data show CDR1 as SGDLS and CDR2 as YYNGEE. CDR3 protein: CASSARQGSSYEQYF. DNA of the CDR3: TGTGCCAGCAGCGCACGACAGGGGAGCTCCTACGAGCAGTACTTC.

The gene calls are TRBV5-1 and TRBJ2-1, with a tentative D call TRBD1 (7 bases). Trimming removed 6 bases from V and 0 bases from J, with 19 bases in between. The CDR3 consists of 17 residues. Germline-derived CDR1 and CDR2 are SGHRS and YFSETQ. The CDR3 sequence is CASNQGFQGGSYNEQFF. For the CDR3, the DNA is TGCGCCAGCAACCAAGGGTTTCAGGGGGGCTCCTACAATGAGCAGTTCTTC.

Here the CDR3 reads CASSEGGWAANIQYF. Written as DNA, the CDR3 is TGTGCCAGCAGTGAAGGAGGGTGGGCCGCGAACATTCAGTACTTC. The rearrangement uses TRBV6-1 and TRBJ2-4; D possibly corresponds to TRBD2 (5 bases). CDR1 is MNHNS, CDR2 SASEGT, per germline. The CDR3 spans 15 residues. Trimming took 1 base from V and 7 from J, leaving 14 bases between them.

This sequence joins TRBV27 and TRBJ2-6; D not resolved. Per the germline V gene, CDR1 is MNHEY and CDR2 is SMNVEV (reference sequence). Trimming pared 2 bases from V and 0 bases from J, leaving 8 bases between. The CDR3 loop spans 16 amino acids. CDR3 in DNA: TGTGCCAGCAGTTTAGGCAGGTCCTCTGGGGCCAACGTCCTGACTTTC. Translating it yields CASSLGRSSGANVLTF. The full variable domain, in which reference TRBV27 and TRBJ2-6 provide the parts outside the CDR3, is EAQVTQNPRYLITVTGKKLTVTCSQNMNHEYMSWYRQDPGLGLRQIYYSMNVEVTDKGDVPEGYKVSRKEKRNFPLILESPSPNQTSLYFCASSLGRSSGANVLTFGAGSRLTVL.

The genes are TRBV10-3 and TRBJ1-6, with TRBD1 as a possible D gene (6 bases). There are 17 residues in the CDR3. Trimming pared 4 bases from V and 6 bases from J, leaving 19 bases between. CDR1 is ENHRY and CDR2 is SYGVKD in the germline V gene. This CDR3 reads CAISATLGGSSNSPLHF. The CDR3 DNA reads TGTGCCATCAGTGCGACCTTAGGGGGATCTTCTAATTCACCCCTCCACTTT.

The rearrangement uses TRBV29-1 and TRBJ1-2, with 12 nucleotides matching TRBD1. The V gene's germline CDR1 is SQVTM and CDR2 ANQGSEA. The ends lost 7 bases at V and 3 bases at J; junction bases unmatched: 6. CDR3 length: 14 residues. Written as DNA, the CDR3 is TGCAGCGCCGGGGACAGGGGGCGTGACTATGGCTACACCTTC. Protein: CSAGDRGRDYGYTF.

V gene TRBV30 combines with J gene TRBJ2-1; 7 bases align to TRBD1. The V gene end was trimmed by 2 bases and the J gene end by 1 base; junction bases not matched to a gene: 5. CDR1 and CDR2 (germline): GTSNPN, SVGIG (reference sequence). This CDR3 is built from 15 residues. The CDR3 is CAWSRGGRSYNEQFF. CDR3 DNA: TGTGCCTGGAGTAGAGGGGGCCGGTCCTACAATGAGCAGTTCTTC.

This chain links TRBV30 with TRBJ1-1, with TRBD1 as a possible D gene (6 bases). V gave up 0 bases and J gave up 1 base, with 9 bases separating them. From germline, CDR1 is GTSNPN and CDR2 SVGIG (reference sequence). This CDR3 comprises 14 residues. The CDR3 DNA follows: TGTGCCTGGAGTGTACGGACAGCGAACACTGAAGCTTTCTTT. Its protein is CAWSVRTANTEAFF.

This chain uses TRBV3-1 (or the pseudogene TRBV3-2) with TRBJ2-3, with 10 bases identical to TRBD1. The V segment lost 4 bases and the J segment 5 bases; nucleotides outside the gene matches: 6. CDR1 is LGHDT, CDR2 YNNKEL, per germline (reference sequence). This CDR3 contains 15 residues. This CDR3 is CASSRGQGSVDTQYF. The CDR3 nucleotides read TGTGCCAGCAGCCGGGGACAGGGGTCCGTAGATACGCAGTATTTT.

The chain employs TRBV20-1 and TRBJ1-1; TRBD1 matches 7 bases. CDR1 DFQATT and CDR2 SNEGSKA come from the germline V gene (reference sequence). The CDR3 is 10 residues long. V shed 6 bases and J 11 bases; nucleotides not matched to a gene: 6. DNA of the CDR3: TGCAGTGCGTTTACAGGGGATGCTTTCTTT. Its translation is CSAFTGDAFF.

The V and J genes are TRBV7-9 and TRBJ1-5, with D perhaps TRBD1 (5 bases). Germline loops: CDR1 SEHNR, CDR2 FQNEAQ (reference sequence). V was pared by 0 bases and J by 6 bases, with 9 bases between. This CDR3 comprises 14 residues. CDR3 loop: CASSLAGVGQPQHF. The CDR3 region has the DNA TGTGCCAGCAGCTTAGCAGGGGTGGGTCAGCCCCAGCATTTT.

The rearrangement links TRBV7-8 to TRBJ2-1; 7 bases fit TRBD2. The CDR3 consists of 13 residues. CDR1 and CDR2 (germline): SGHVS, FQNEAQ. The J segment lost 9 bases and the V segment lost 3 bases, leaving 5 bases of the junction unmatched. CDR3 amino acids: CASSFTREGEQFF. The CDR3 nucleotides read TGTGCCAGCAGCTTCACCAGGGAGGGTGAGCAGTTCTTC.

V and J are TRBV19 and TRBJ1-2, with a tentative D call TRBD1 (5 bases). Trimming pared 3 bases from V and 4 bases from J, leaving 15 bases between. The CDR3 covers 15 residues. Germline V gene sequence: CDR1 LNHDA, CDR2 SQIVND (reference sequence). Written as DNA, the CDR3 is TGTGCCAGTAGTATTCCAGGGCTTATTAGCTATGGCTACACCTTC. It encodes CASSIPGLISYGYTF.

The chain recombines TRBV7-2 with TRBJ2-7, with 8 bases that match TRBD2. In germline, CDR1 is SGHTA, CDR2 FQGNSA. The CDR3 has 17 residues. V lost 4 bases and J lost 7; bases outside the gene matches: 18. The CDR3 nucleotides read TGTGCCAGCAGCTCCCAACCTGCCGGGACTTCGGGGGGGGAGCAGTACTTC. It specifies CASSSQPAGTSGGEQYF. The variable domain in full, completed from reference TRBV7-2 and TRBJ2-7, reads GAGVSQSPSNKVTEKGKDVELRCDPISGHTALYWYRQSLGQGLEFLIYFQGNSAPDKSGLPSDRFSAERTGGSVSTLTIQRTQQEDSAVYLCASSSQPAGTSGGEQYFGPGTRLTVT.

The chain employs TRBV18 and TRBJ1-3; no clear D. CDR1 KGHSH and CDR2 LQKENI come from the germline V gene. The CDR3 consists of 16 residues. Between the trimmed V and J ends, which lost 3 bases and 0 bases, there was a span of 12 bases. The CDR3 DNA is TGTGCCAGCTCACCCATGGTACTTACCTCTGGAAACACCATATATTTT. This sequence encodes CASSPMVLTSGNTIYF.

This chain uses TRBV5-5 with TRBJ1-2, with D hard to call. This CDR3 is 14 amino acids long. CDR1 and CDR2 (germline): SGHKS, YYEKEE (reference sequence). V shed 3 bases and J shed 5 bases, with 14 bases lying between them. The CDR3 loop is CASSYREPMYGYTF. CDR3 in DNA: TGTGCCAGCAGCTACCGGGAACCGATGTATGGCTACACCTTC.

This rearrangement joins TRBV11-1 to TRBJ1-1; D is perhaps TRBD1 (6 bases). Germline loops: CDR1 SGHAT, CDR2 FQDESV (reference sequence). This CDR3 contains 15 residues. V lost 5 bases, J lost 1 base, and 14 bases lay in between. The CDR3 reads CASSMYGQPNTEAFF. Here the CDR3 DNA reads TGTGCCAGCAGCATGTACGGACAGCCGAACACTGAAGCTTTCTTT.

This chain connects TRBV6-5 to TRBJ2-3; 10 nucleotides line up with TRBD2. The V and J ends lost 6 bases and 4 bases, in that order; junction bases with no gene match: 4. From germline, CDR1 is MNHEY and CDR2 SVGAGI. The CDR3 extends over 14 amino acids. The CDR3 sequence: CASRTSGAPDTQYF. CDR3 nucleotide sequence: TGTGCCAGCAGAACTAGCGGGGCCCCAGATACGCAGTATTTT.

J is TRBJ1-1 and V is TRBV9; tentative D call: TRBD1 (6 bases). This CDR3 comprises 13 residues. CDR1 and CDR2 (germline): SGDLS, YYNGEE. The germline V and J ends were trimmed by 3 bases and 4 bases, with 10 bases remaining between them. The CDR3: CASSAQGGTEAFF. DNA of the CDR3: TGTGCCAGCAGCGCCCAAGGGGGCACTGAAGCTTTCTTT.

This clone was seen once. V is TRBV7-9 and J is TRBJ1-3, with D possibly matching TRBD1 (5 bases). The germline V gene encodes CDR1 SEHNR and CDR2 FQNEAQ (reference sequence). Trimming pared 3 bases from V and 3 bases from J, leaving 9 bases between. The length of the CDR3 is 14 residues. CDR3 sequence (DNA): TGTGCCAGCAGCTTCCAGGGTTATGGAAACACCATATATTTT. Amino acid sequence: CASSFQGYGNTIYF.

The CDR3 nucleotides are TGTGCCAGCAGTGGACAGGGGGGACAGCTACTCACCTTC. Its protein product is CASSGQGGQLLTF. The gene calls are TRBV2 and TRBJ1-2, with TRBD1 matching 9 bases. The CDR3 is 13 residues long. With V trimmed by 4 bases and J by 13 bases, 10 bases remained unmatched. The germline V gene has CDR1 SNHLY and CDR2 FYNNEI.

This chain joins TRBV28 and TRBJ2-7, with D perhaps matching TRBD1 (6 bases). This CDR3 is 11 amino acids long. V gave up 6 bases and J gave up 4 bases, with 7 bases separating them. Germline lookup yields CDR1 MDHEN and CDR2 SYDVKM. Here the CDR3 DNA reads TGTGCCAGCAGCGACAGGTACGAGCAGTACTTC. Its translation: CASSDRYEQYF.

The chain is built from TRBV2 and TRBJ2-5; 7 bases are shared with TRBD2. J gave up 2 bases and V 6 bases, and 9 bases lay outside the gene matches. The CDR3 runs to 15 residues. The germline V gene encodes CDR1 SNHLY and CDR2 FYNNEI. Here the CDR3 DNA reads TGTGCCAGCAGCGCGACTAGCTTGGGTCAAGAGACCCAGTACTTC. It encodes CASSATSLGQETQYF. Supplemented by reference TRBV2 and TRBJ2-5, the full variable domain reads EPEVTQTPSHQVTQMGQEVILRCVPISNHLYFYWYRQILGQKVEFLVSFYNNEISEKSEIFDDQFSVERPDGSNFTLKIRSTKLEDSAMYFCASSATSLGQETQYFGPGTRLLVL.

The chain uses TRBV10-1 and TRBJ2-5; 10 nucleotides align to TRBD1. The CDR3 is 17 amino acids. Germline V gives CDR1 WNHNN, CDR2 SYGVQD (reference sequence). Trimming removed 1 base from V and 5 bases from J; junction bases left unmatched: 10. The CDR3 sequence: CASSELPLTGGRETQYF. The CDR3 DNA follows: TGCGCCAGCAGTGAGTTACCCCTGACAGGGGGCAGGGAGACCCAGTACTTC.

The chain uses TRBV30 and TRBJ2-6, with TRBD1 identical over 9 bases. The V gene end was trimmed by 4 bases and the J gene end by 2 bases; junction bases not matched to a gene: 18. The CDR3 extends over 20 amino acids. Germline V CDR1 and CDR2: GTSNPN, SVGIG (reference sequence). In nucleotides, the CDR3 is TGTGCCTGGACTACCGGGACAGGGCTCAGGTTAGGGGCTGGGGCCAACGTCCTGACTTTC. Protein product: CAWTTGTGLRLGAGANVLTF.

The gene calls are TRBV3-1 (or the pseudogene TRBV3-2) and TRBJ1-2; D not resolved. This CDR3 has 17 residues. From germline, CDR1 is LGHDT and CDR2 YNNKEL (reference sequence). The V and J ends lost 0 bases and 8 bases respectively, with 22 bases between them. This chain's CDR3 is CASSQEIHFGVGRGYTF. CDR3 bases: TGTGCCAGCAGCCAAGAAATCCACTTCGGGGTTGGTAGGGGCTACACCTTC.

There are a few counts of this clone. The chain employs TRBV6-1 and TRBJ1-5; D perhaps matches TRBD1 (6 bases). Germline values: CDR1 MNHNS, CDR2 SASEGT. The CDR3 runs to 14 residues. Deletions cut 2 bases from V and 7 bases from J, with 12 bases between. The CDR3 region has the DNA TGTGCCAGCAGTGAAAATGAGGGGGACCAGCCCCAGCATTTT. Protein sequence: CASSENEGDQPQHF.

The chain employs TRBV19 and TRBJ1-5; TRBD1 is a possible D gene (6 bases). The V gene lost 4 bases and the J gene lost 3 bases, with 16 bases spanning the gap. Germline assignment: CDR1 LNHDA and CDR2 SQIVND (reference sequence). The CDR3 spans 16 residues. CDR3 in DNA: TGTGCCAGTAGTAAAAATTTGAGGGGGATCAATCAGCCCCAGCATTTT. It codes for CASSKNLRGINQPQHF.